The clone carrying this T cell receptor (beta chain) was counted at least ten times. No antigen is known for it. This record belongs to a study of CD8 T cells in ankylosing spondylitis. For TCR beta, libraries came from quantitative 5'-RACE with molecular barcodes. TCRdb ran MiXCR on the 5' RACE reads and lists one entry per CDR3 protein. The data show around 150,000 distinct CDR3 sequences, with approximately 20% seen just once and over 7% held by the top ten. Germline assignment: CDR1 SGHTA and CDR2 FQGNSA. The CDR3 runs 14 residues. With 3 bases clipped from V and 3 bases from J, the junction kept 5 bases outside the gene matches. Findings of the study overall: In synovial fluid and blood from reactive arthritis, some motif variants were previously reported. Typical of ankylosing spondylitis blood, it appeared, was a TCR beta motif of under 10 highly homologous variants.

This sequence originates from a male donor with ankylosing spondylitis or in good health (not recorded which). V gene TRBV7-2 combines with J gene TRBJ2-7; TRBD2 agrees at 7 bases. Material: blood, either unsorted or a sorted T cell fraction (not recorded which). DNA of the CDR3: TGTGCCAGCAGCTTTGACCGGACTAGCTACGAGCAGTACTTC. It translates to CASSFDRTSYEQYF.